This TCR beta chain was recorded in a study of cytomegalovirus exposure and HLA in healthy donors. Use of 60 Vbeta and 13 Jbeta primers characterized the PCR. Assay: immunoSEQ multiplex PCR; the TCRdb copy retains only in-frame clones and omits some. The table has 85,000 to 95,000 clones, around 70% seen once; the top ten hold around 22%. This clone has more than one count but fewer than ten. Sequenced: PBMCs. This TCR was sampled from a man between 25 and 39 years old in good health and CMV-seropositive.

The CDR3: CASSSGASGKTTLYEQFF. The CDR3 DNA sequence: TGTGCCAGCAGCTCAGGGGCTAGCGGGAAGACTACACTCTATGAGCAGTTCTTC. J is TRBJ2-1 and V is TRBV7-2; TRBD2 matches 9 bases. With V trimmed by 4 bases and J by 8 bases, 18 bases remained unmatched. The CDR3 covers 18 residues. Germline loops: CDR1 SGHTA, CDR2 FQGNSA.